The 18 T cell receptor beta chains in this list originate from one sample, sequenced in a study of shared clonotypes between healthy human individuals. The repertoire was sequenced with immunoSEQ multiplex PCR; TCRdb's copy has only in-frame clones and lacks some. The table shows about half a million clones, with about 85% occurring only once. Sequenced input: PBMCs. The receptor source for this set is a woman in her thirties or forties in good health. Some clones in this sample may be carry-over from other donors' samples.

This chain uses TRBV19 with TRBJ1-1; TRBD1 is a possible D gene (6 bases). This CDR3 is 17 amino acids long. The V and J ends lost 8 bases and 5 bases respectively, with 27 bases between them. Germline V gene data show CDR1 as LNHDA and CDR2 as SQIVND (reference sequence). DNA for the CDR3: TGTGCCAGTCACGGACTACAGGGTACTCAGGGGCGGACTGAAGCTTTCTTT. Its protein is CASHGLQGTQGRTEAFF.

This clone showed up just once. A far larger clone is one base from this, pointing to a likely read error. The chain joins TRBV4-2 to TRBJ2-7; D perhaps matches TRBD2 (5 bases). CDR1 and CDR2 (germline): LGHNA, YNFKEQ. CDR3 length: 14 residues. In DNA, the CDR3 is TGTGACAGCAGCCAGACCACTAGCTCCTACGAGCAGTACTTC. Amino acids: CDSSQTTSSYEQYF.

V usage is TRBV19 and J usage is TRBJ2-7, with a tentative D call TRBD2 (6 bases). The length of the CDR3 is 15 residues. V dropped 3 bases and J dropped 2 bases, with 14 bases sitting between them. Germline V lookup: CDR1 LNHDA, CDR2 SQIVND (reference sequence). The DNA for the CDR3 is TGTGCCAGTAGTATCGAAGCGGGCCTCACCTACGAGCAGTACTTC. Its translation: CASSIEAGLTYEQYF.

V and J are TRBV7-6 and TRBJ2-2; D is tentatively TRBD1 or TRBD2 (5 bases each). The ends were cut back, 1 base at V and 5 bases at J, with 17 bases in the middle. Per germline, CDR1 SGHVS and CDR2 FNYEAQ. This CDR3 is built from 17 residues. CDR3 residues: CASSLVPNTGGTGELFF. In nucleotides, the CDR3 is TGTGCCAGCAGCTTAGTCCCGAACACAGGCGGGACCGGGGAGCTGTTTTTT.

The rearrangement links TRBV4-2 to TRBJ2-7, with a possible D match to TRBD1 (6 bases). The CDR3 totals 15 residues. Germline V CDR1 and CDR2: LGHNA, YNFKEQ. V was clipped by 3 bases and J by 6 bases, with 18 bases between them. The CDR3 DNA is TGTGCCAGCAGCCAGGATACAAGGGGGTACGGCGAGCAGTACTTC. Protein product: CASSQDTRGYGEQYF.

The chain recombines TRBV5-6 with TRBJ1-1, with D perhaps TRBD1 (6 bases). Germline CDR1 and CDR2: SGHDT and YYEEEE. V shed 1 base and J shed 4 bases, with 14 bases lying between them. CDR3 length: 15 amino acids. CDR3 in DNA: TGTGCCAGCAGCTTGTTCTTGGGGGGCTTCACTGAAGCTTTCTTT. Protein: CASSLFLGGFTEAFF.

This chain links TRBV9 with TRBJ2-2; D remains unclear. The germline V and J ends were trimmed by 2 bases and 3 bases, with 11 bases remaining between them. This CDR3 has 15 residues. Germline V lookup: CDR1 SGDLS, CDR2 YYNGEE. CDR3 protein: CASSVSPRHTGELFF. In DNA, the CDR3 is TGTGCCAGCAGCGTCTCTCCCCGGCACACCGGGGAGCTGTTTTTT.

The V call is TRBV4-3, the J call TRBJ1-2; TRBD1 is a possible D gene (5 bases). This CDR3 is built from 14 residues. V lost 0 bases, J lost 4 bases, and 9 bases lay in between. CDR1 and CDR2 from the germline V gene are LGHNA and YSLEER. In nucleotides, the CDR3 is TGCGCCAGCAGCCAAGATAGAGGGACCTATGGCTACACCTTC. Its protein is CASSQDRGTYGYTF.

Only one count was recorded for this clone. The germline gene is not matched at one end of the junction; a read error may be the cause. The rearrangement links TRBV7-2 to TRBJ1-2; D is perhaps TRBD1 (6 bases). The CDR3 loop spans 15 amino acids. Per the germline V gene, CDR1 is SGHTA and CDR2 is FQGNSA. In DNA, the CDR3 is TGTGCCAGCAGCCCACGGACAGACCAGCACTATAGCTACACCTTC. Its translation: CASSPRTDQHYSYTF.

This rearrangement joins TRBV4-2 to TRBJ2-1; tentatively, D is TRBD2 (5 bases). The V and J ends lost 4 bases and 0 bases respectively, with 13 bases between them. Germline values: CDR1 LGHNA, CDR2 YNFKEQ. The CDR3 covers 16 residues. CDR3 nucleotides: TGTGCCAGCAGCCCGCGCGGGCAAAGCTCCTACAATGAGCAGTTCTTC. Translation: CASSPRGQSSYNEQFF.

The gene calls are TRBV18 and TRBJ1-1, with a tentative D call TRBD1 (5 bases). Trimming stripped 2 bases from V and 4 bases from J, with 8 bases between. The CDR3 spans 13 residues. Per the germline V gene, CDR1 is KGHSH and CDR2 is LQKENI. Here the CDR3 DNA reads TGTGCCAGCTCACCAGGGGGGACCACTGAAGCTTTCTTT. Amino acids: CASSPGGTTEAFF. The full variable domain, in which reference TRBV18 and TRBJ1-1 provide the parts outside the CDR3, is NAGVMQNPRHLVRRRGQEARLRCSPMKGHSHVYWYRQLPEEGLKFMVYLQKENIIDESGMPKERFSAEFPKEGPSILRIQQVVRGDSAAYFCASSPGGTTEAFFGQGTRLTVV.

This rearrangement joins TRBV30 to TRBJ2-4; a weak D match, TRBD1 (7 bases). The CDR3 runs to 13 residues. Trimming removed 1 base at V and 10 bases at J, with 14 bases between. The germline V gene has CDR1 GTSNPN and CDR2 SVGIG (reference sequence). The CDR3: CAWSDWDSGIQYF. The CDR3 DNA follows: TGTGCCTGGAGTGACTGGGACAGCGGGATTCAGTACTTC.

The gene calls are TRBV6-1 and TRBJ2-7, with D possibly being TRBD1 (6 bases). Germline V gene lookup returns CDR1 MNHNS and CDR2 SASEGT. The germline V and J ends were trimmed by 3 bases and 2 bases, with 8 bases remaining between them. The length of the CDR3 is 13 residues. Here the CDR3 DNA reads TGTGCCAGCAGTGAGGGACACACCTACGAGCAGTACTTC. It yields the protein CASSEGHTYEQYF.

V gene TRBV19 combines with J gene TRBJ2-7; D remains unclear. The CDR3 covers 13 residues. Germline V gene sequence: CDR1 LNHDA, CDR2 SQIVND (reference sequence). The V gene lost 6 bases and the J gene lost 3 bases, with 12 bases spanning the gap. This CDR3 reads CASSPAQLYEQYF. The CDR3 coding sequence is TGTGCCAGTAGCCCAGCTCAGCTCTACGAGCAGTACTTC.

The chain employs TRBV15 and TRBJ2-6; perhaps TRBD2 as D (6 bases). Germline V gives CDR1 LNHNV, CDR2 YYDKDF (reference sequence). Deletions cut 6 bases from V and 4 bases from J, with 10 bases between. The CDR3 spans 14 residues. Written as DNA, the CDR3 is TGTGCCACCAGACGGGGGTCCGGGGCCAACGTCCTGACTTTC. Its translation is CATRRGSGANVLTF.

This chain uses TRBV9 with TRBJ1-3; 10 nucleotides line up with TRBD1. The CDR3 consists of 15 residues. V lost 4 bases and J lost 3; bases outside the gene matches: 4. The V gene's germline CDR1 is SGDLS and CDR2 YYNGEE. CDR3 region: CASSKTGGFGNTIYF. The CDR3 nucleotides read TGTGCCAGCAGCAAGACAGGGGGCTTTGGAAACACCATATATTTT.

Details on this clone: The same CDR3 can be traced to other DNA sequences in this sample. The J gene is TRBJ1-1, the V gene TRBV18; unclear D gene. The CDR3 consists of 13 residues. With 4 bases removed from V and 1 base from J, the gap between germline ends came to 7 bases. The V gene's germline CDR1 is KGHSH and CDR2 LQKENI. DNA for the CDR3: TGTGCCAGCTCACAGGCCCGGAACACTGAAGCTTTCTTT. It translates to CASSQARNTEAFF. Drawing the rest from reference TRBV18 and TRBJ1-1, the complete variable domain is NAGVMQNPRHLVRRRGQEARLRCSPMKGHSHVYWYRQLPEEGLKFMVYLQKENIIDESGMPKERFSAEFPKEGPSILRIQQVVRGDSAAYFCASSQARNTEAFFGQGTRLTVV.

The V and J genes are TRBV7-9 and TRBJ1-2; a possible D gene is TRBD1 (6 bases). The germline gives CDR1 SEHNR, CDR2 FQNEAQ (reference sequence). V lost 5 bases and J 7 bases, leaving 17 bases between the germline ends. This CDR3 contains 14 residues. This CDR3 is CASSGTHRDSGYTF. The CDR3 nucleotides are TGTGCCAGCAGCGGGACTCACAGGGATTCTGGCTACACCTTC. Full variable domain (missing parts from reference TRBV7-9 and TRBJ1-2): DTGVSQNPRHKITKRGQNVTFRCDPISEHNRLYWYRQTLGQGPEFLTYFQNEAQLEKSRLLSDRFSAERPKGSFSTLEIQRTEQGDSAMYLCASSGTHRDSGYTFGSGTRLTVV.